This T cell receptor (beta chain) was recorded in a study of graft-versus-host responses after intestinal transplantation. Comment on this clone: The antigen remains unidentified.

Repertoires were generated with immunoSEQ multiplex PCR, while TCRdb's copy carries only in-frame clones and drops some. Of approximately 89,000 clones in the sample, roughly 93% are singletons; the top ten hold 1% to 1.4%. The V gene end was trimmed by 5 bases and the J gene end by 0 bases; junction bases not matched to a gene: 6. Looked up from germline, CDR1 is SGHTA and CDR2 is FQGNSA. The CDR3 consists of 15 residues. The source is a human donor who was the organ donor for an intestinal transplant. The sequencing used unstimulated CD8+ T cells sorted from spleen or lymph node cells, collected before transplant. The chain carries TRBV7-2 and TRBJ1-1; TRBD1 agrees at 7 bases. As DNA, the CDR3 is TGTGCCAGCAGCCGGGACAGCTTCTTGAACACTGAAGCTTTCTTT. Protein product: CASSRDSFLNTEAFF.